This TCR beta chain was profiled in a study of cytomegalovirus exposure and HLA in healthy donors. This clone was picked up one time. The target antigen is unknown. Each donor was healthy, and each was a bone marrow donor. The PCR contained 60 Vbeta and 13 Jbeta primers. Method: immunoSEQ multiplex PCR; TCRdb's copy keeps in-frame clones and lacks some. The sample yields about 130,000 clones, 81% seen once. Study results and caveats: Approximately 160 TCR beta chains were listed as cytomegalovirus-associated. In most subjects, TCR beta sequences reportedly gave accurate predictions of HLA-A and HLA-B alleles. An analysis that was carried out later associated 15,000 to 20,000 TCR beta sequences with HLA alleles at 0.05 false discovery rate.

V shed 2 bases, J shed 0 bases, and the junction held 16 bases outside the gene matches. From germline, CDR1 is SGHRS and CDR2 YFSETQ. The CDR3 extends over 19 amino acids. This receptor was taken from a young man in good health and CMV-seronegative. The sequencing sample was made of PBMCs. J is TRBJ1-1 and V is TRBV5-1, with 7 bases that match TRBD1. In DNA form, the CDR3 reads TGCGCCAGCAGCTTTATCGCAGGGGGACACGGATTCCTGAACACTGAAGCTTTCTTT. This translates into CASSFIAGGHGFLNTEAFF.